This is a list of T cell receptor beta chains from one sample in a study of blood T cell repertoires in COVID-19. The protocol was immunoSEQ multiplex PCR, while the TCRdb copy is restricted to in-frame clones and leaves out a portion. The sample has 350,000 or so clones; around 83% are singletons. The sequenced material came from peripheral blood. The receptors derive from a man aged 30 to 39 with active or convalescent COVID-19. The CDR3 runs from the conserved cysteine through the conserved F or W. The D gene is left open where the match is weak. Clone sizes are given selectively: once, few, many, or a class where the clone is expanded.

TRBV19,-,-,TRBJ1-1,CASSIVGRENTEAFF,TGTGCCAGTAGTATAGTTGGGAGAGAGAACACTGAAGCTTTCTTT
TRBV9,-,-,TRBJ1-4,CASSALGGPNEKLFF,TGTGCCAGCAGCGCCCTGGGGGGACCTAATGAAAAACTGTTTTTT
TRBV7-2,TRBD2,-,TRBJ2-7,CASSTSWPSGRRYEQYF,TGTGCCAGCAGCACCTCGTGGCCTAGCGGGAGAAGGTACGAGCAGTACTTC
TRBV15,-,-,TRBJ2-7,CATSREGAGYEQYF,TGTGCCACCAGCAGAGAGGGCGCTGGCTACGAGCAGTACTTC
TRBV30,TRBD2,-,TRBJ2-7,CAWTSGSYEQYF,TGTGCCTGGACTAGCGGGAGTTACGAGCAGTACTTC
TRBV3-1/TRBV3-2,-,-,TRBJ1-3,CASSQELLGQRNTIYF,TGTGCCAGCAGCCAAGAACTACTTGGACAGAGAAACACCATATATTTT
TRBV6-6,-,-,TRBJ2-1,CASSSRGSAYNEQFF,TGTGCCAGCAGTTCCCGGGGGAGCGCCTACAATGAGCAGTTCTTC
TRBV6-6,TRBD1,-,TRBJ2-7,CASKPGQTYEQYF,TGTGCCAGCAAACCGGGACAGACCTACGAGCAGTACTTC
TRBV7-9,-,-,TRBJ1-4,CASSLPGRNEKLFF,TGTGCCAGCAGCTTACCGGGAAGGAATGAAAAACTGTTTTTT
TRBV5-1,TRBD2,-,TRBJ2-1,CASSNGLAGGYNEQFF,TGCGCCAGCAGCAACGGACTAGCGGGGGGGTACAATGAGCAGTTCTTC
TRBV6-4,-,-,TRBJ2-3,CASSDIGGTDTQYF,TGTGCCAGCAGTGACATCGGGGGTACAGATACGCAGTATTTT
TRBV7-8,-,-,TRBJ1-4,CASSPERATNEKLFF,TGTGCCAGCAGCCCGGAGAGGGCAACTAATGAAAAACTGTTTTTT
TRBV7-2,TRBD2,-,TRBJ2-1,CASSPLAGVYNEQFF,TGTGCCAGCAGCCCTCTAGCGGGGGTCTACAATGAGCAGTTCTTC
TRBV28,-,-,TRBJ1-1,CATTSGNTEAFF,TGTGCCACTACTTCAGGGAACACTGAAGCTTTCTTT
TRBV23-1,TRBD2,-,TRBJ2-3,CASSSPGLAGTDTQYF,TGCGCCAGCAGTAGTCCGGGACTAGCGGGCACAGATACGCAGTATTTT
TRBV2,-,-,TRBJ2-2,CASSGRGSTGELFF,TGTGCCAGCAGTGGAAGGGGTTCCACCGGGGAGCTGTTTTTT
TRBV4-1,-,-,TRBJ1-1,CASSFLGVVTEAFF,TGCGCCAGCAGCTTCCTAGGGGTGGTCACTGAAGCTTTCTTT
TRBV11-2,-,once,TRBJ2-3,CASTGSGTDTQYF,TGTGCCAGCACCGGGAGTGGGACAGATACGCAGTATTTT
TRBV24-1,TRBD2,many,TRBJ2-1,CATSEASGSSSYNEQFF,TGTGCCACCAGTGAGGCTAGCGGGAGCAGCTCCTACAATGAGCAGTTCTTC
TRBV9,-,-,TRBJ1-3,CASSVASPYSGNTIYF,TGTGCCAGCAGCGTAGCTTCCCCGTACTCTGGAAACACCATATATTTT
TRBV6-2/TRBV6-3,TRBD2,-,TRBJ2-2,CASSYGVAGYTGELFF,TGTGCCAGCAGTTACGGGGTAGCGGGGTACACCGGGGAGCTGTTTTTT
TRBV24-1,-,-,TRBJ2-5,CATSDSPRETQYF,TGTGCCACCAGTGATTCCCCCCGAGAGACCCAGTACTTC
TRBV3-1/TRBV3-2,TRBD1,-,TRBJ1-5,CASSLGTGTGDAHSNQPQHF,TGTGCCAGCAGCCTAGGCACCGGGACAGGGGACGCGCATAGCAATCAGCCCCAGCATTTT
TRBV5-4,TRBD2,-,TRBJ2-7,CASSLIRGLAGMYEQYF,TGTGCCAGCAGCTTGATTAGGGGACTAGCGGGAATGTACGAGCAGTACTTC
TRBV11-3,-,-,TRBJ2-1,CASSSRNEQFF,TGTGCCAGCAGCTCCCGGAATGAGCAGTTCTTC
TRBV9,TRBD2,-,TRBJ2-1,CASSVAPSGAQNEQFF,TGTGCCAGCAGCGTAGCCCCTAGCGGAGCTCAGAATGAGCAGTTCTTC
TRBV7-9,TRBD1,-,TRBJ1-5,CASSSGRGRDQPQHF,TGTGCCAGCAGCTCGGGCAGGGGGCGAGATCAGCCCCAGCATTTT
TRBV6-1,-,-,TRBJ1-5,CASSDRGYSNQPQHF,TGTGCCAGCAGTGACAGGGGTTATAGCAATCAGCCCCAGCATTTT
TRBV6-5,TRBD1,-,TRBJ2-2,CASSADRGGGELFF,TGTGCCAGCAGCGCCGACAGGGGTGGCGGGGAGCTGTTTTTT
TRBV2,TRBD1,once,TRBJ2-7,CASNPDRVRYEQYF,TGTGCCAGCAATCCCGACAGGGTAAGGTACGAGCAGTACTTC
TRBV28,TRBD1,-,TRBJ2-2,CASSVAGGSNTGELFF,TGTGCCAGCAGTGTCGCAGGGGGCTCGAACACCGGGGAGCTGTTTTTT
TRBV4-3,-,once,TRBJ2-5,CASSQRYSGRETQYF,TGCGCCAGCAGCCAGCGATATTCGGGGAGGGAGACCCAGTACTTC
TRBV5-4,TRBD1,-,TRBJ1-1,CASSWDRNTEAFF,TGTGCCAGCAGTTGGGACAGGAACACTGAAGCTTTCTTT
TRBV11-2,-,few,TRBJ1-2,CASSLDRRDYGYTF,TGTGCCAGCAGCTTAGATCGGAGGGATTATGGCTACACCTTC
TRBV30,TRBD1,-,TRBJ1-4,CAWGSGTGSINEKLFF,TGTGCCTGGGGCTCCGGGACAGGGTCTATTAATGAAAAACTGTTTTTT
TRBV7-2,-,-,TRBJ1-4,CASSPSGTTNEKLFF,TGTGCCAGCAGCCCGTCGGGTACGACTAATGAAAAACTGTTTTTT
TRBV19,TRBD2,-,TRBJ2-7,CASRFSTSGAYEQYF,TGTGCCAGTAGGTTCTCGACTAGCGGTGCCTACGAGCAGTACTTC
TRBV19,TRBD1,-,TRBJ1-1,CASSTGHRGRTEAFF,TGTGCCAGTAGTACGGGGCACAGGGGGCGGACTGAAGCTTTCTTT
TRBV7-2,-,-,TRBJ1-5,CASSLIGGQGNQPQHF,TGTGCCAGCAGCTTAATCGGGGGGCAAGGCAATCAGCCCCAGCATTTT
TRBV27,TRBD1,-,TRBJ1-1,CASRSSGQGGTEAFF,TGTGCCAGCAGGTCCTCGGGACAGGGGGGGACTGAAGCTTTCTTT
TRBV4-3,TRBD2,once,TRBJ2-5,CASSQVWQQMGGGQETQYF,TGCGCCAGCAGCCAAGTTTGGCAACAGATGGGGGGGGGCCAAGAGACCCAGTACTTC
TRBV9,TRBD2,-,TRBJ2-1,CASSVSGGIYNEQFF,TGTGCCAGCAGCGTGAGCGGGGGCATCTACAATGAGCAGTTCTTC
TRBV5-4,TRBD1,-,TRBJ1-2,CASSDPGQGVYTF,TGTGCCAGCAGCGACCCGGGACAGGGGGTCTACACCTTC
TRBV13,-,-,TRBJ1-2,CASSLSRAGGYGYTF,TGTGCCAGCAGCTTAAGTCGGGCGGGGGGCTATGGCTACACCTTC
TRBV9,-,-,TRBJ2-3,CASSTDQGPDTQYF,TGTGCCAGCAGTACGGATCAGGGGCCAGATACGCAGTATTTT
TRBV4-1,-,-,TRBJ2-1,CASSQDRSSLSIHNEQFF,TGCGCCAGCAGCCAAGATCGTAGCAGCCTCTCTATTCATAATGAGCAGTTCTTC
TRBV4-3,TRBD1,-,TRBJ1-4,CASSPTSGQSEKLFF,TGCGCCAGCAGCCCGACTTCGGGACAGTCTGAAAAACTGTTTTTT
TRBV30,-,-,TRBJ2-3,CAWLRTVSWTDTQYF,TGTGCCTGGCTACGGACAGTGTCATGGACAGATACGCAGTATTTT
TRBV6-2/TRBV6-3,-,-,TRBJ2-1,CASSYSSVEQFF,TGTGCCAGCAGTTACTCGTCGGTTGAGCAGTTCTTC
TRBV30,-,-,TRBJ2-7,CAWSEDSLAERYF,TGTGCCTGGAGTGAAGACAGCCTCGCGGAGCGGTACTTC
TRBV14,TRBD1,-,TRBJ1-2,CASSQDARGLGYTF,TGTGCCAGCAGCCAAGACGCCAGGGGGCTAGGCTACACCTTC
TRBV7-6,TRBD2,-,TRBJ2-5,CASSHQTSGGRQETQYF,TGTGCCAGCAGCCACCAGACTAGCGGGGGGCGCCAAGAGACCCAGTACTTC